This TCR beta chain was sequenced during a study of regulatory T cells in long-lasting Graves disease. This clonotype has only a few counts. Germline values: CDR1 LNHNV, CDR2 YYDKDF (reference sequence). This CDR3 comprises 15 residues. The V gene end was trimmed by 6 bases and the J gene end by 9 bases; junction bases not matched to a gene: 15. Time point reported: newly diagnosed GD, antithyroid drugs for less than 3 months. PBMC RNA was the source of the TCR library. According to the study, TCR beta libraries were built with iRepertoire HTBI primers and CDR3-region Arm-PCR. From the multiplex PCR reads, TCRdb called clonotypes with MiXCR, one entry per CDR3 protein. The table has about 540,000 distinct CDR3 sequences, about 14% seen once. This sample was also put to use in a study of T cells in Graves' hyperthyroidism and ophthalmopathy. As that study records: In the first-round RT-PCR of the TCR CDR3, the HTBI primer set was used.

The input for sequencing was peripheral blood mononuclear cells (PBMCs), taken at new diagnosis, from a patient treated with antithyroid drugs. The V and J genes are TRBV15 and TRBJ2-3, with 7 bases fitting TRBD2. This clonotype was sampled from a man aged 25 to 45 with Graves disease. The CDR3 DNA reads TGTGCCACCAGACCAACGGGAGGCTCTGGGGACACGCAGTATTTT. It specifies CATRPTGGSGDTQYF.